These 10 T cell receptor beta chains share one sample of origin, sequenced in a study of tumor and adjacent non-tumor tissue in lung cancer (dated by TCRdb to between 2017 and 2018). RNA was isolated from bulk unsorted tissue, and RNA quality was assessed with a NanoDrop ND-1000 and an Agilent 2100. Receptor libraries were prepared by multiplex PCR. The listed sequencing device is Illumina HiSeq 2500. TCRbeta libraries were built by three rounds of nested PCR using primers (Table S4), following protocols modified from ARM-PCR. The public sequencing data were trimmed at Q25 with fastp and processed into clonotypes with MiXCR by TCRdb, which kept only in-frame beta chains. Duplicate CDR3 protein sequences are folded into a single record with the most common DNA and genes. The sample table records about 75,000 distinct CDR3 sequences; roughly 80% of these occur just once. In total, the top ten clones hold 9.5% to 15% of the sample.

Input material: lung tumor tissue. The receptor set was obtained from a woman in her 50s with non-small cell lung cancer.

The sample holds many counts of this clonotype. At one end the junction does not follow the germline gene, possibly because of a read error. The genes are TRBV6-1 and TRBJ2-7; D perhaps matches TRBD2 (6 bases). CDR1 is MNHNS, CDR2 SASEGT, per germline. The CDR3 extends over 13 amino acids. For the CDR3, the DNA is TGTGTCAGCAGTGAAGGGGACTTCTACGAGCAGTACTTC. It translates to CVSSEGDFYEQYF.

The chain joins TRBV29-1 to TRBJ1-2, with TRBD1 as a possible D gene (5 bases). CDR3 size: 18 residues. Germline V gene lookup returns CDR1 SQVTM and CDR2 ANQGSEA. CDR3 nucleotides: TGCAACGTCGAGCCCCTCGCGGGAAAAGGGGAGAAAGGATGGGGCTACACCTTC. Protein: CNVEPLAGKGEKGWGYTF.

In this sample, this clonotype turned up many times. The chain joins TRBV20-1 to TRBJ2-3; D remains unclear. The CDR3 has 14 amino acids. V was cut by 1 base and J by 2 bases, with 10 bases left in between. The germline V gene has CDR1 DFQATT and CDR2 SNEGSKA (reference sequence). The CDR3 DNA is TGCAGTGCTAGAGGGCTGGGCATCACAGATACGCAGTATTTT. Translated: CSARGLGITDTQYF.

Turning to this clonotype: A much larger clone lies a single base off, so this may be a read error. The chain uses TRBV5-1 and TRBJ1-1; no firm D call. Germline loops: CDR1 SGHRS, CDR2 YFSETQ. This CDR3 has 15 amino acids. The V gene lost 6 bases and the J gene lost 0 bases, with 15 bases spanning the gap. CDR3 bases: TGCGCCAGCACCCTTGCCGCGGACGTGAACACTGAAGCTTTCTTT. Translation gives CASTLAADVNTEAFF.

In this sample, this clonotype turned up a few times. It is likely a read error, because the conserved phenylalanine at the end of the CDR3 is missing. Here the CDR3 DNA reads TGTGCCAGTAGCGGAAATCCGGGACAGGCCTACGAGCAGTACCTC. This gives the protein CASSGNPGQAYEQYL. The genes are TRBV6-1 and TRBJ2-7; TRBD1 matches at 8 bases. The V gene end was trimmed by 9 bases and the J gene end by 2 bases; junction bases not matched to a gene: 12. Germline V gene sequence: CDR1 MNHNS, CDR2 SASEGT. This CDR3 is 15 amino acids long.

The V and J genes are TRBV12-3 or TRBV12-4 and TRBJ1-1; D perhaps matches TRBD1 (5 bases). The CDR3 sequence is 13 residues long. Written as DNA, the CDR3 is TGTTTCAGCACAGTCCAGGGTGATTCTGAAGCTTTCTTT. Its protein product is CFSTVQGDSEAFF.

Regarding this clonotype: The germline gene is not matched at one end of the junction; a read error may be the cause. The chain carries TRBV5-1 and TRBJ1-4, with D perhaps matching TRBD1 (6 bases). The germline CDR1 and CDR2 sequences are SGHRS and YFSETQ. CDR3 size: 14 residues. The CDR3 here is CASQGRGGDEKLFF. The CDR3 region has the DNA TGCGCCAGCCAAGGGAGAGGGGGAGATGAAAAACTGTTCTTT.

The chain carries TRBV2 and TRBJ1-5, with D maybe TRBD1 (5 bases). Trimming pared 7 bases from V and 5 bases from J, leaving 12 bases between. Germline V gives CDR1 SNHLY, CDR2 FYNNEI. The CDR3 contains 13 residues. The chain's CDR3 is CASNAGRDQPQHF. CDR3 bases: TGTGCCAGCAACGCAGGGCGAGATCAGCCCCAGCATTTT. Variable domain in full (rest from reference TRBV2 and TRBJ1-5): EPEVTQTPSHQVTQMGQEVILRCVPISNHLYFYWYRQILGQKVEFLVSFYNNEISEKSEIFDDQFSVERPDGSNFTLKIRSTKLEDSAMYFCASNAGRDQPQHFGDGTRLSIL.

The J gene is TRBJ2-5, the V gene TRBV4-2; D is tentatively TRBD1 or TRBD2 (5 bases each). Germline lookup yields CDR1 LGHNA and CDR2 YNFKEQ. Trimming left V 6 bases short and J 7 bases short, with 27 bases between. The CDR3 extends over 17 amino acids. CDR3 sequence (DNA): TGTGCCAGCAGTCAGGAACGCCGGGACGCCCTGGTAGTGACCCAGTACTTC. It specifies CASSQERRDALVVTQYF.

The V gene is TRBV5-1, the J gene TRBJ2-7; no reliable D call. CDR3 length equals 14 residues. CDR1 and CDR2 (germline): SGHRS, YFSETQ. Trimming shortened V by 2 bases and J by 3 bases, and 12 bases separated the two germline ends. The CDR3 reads CASSFRIDVYEQYF. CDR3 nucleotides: TGCGCCAGCAGCTTTAGGATTGACGTCTACGAGCAGTACTTC.